Here is one T cell receptor beta chain with its context. Its matching antigen is unknown. The CDR3 length is 13 residues. The germline gives CDR1 MNHNY, CDR2 SVGAGI (reference sequence). Trimming pared 2 bases from V and 7 bases from J, leaving 12 bases between. The sample is drawn from a study of T cell responses to AZD1222 COVID-19 vaccine. Study-wide findings and caveats: Spike-specific TCR repertoires showed rising breadth and depth after two AZD1222 doses. Only a handful of individuals given AZD1222 were seropositive at baseline.

Generated by immunoSEQ multiplex PCR, the TCRdb table keeps only in-frame clones and is missing some. The table records roughly 150,000 clones, around 90% of them present only once. The sequencing used peripheral blood, collected 28 days after the second AZD1222 dose. The genes are TRBV6-6 and TRBJ2-7, with D possibly TRBD2 on 6 matching bases. The sequence came from an adult who received the AZD1222 COVID-19 vaccine. CDR3 sequence: CASSYGGAQEQYF. DNA for the CDR3: TGTGCCAGCAGTTACGGCGGGGCGCAAGAGCAGTACTTC.